These 14 T cell receptor beta chains were sequenced from one sample in a study of PD-L1 blockade in urothelial cancer. Measured with immunoSEQ multiplex PCR; TCRdb has only the in-frame clones, and not every one. The table records about 95,000 clones, about nine tenths of them present only once. The time point was: pretreatment peripheral blood. Sequenced material: PBMCs, taken around atezolizumab (anti-PD-L1) treatment. All receptors come from a man in his fifties or sixties with urothelial cancer.

The CDR3 is CASSSQGKAGANVLTF. The CDR3 DNA follows: TGTGCCAGCAGCTCACAGGGGAAGGCTGGGGCCAACGTCCTGACTTTC. The chain combines TRBV11-1 with TRBJ2-6, with 7 bases identical to TRBD1. The CDR3 is 16 amino acids. The germline V gene has CDR1 SGHAT and CDR2 FQDESV (reference sequence). V dropped 4 bases and J dropped 2; count of bases not matched to a gene: 5.

The chain combines TRBV27 with TRBJ1-5; D gene ambiguous. The CDR3 length is 15 residues. The germline CDR1 and CDR2 sequences are MNHEY and SMNVEV (reference sequence). V lost 3 bases and J lost 0, with 9 bases in between. CDR3 sequence reads: CASSFTGYSNQPQHF. The CDR3 nucleotides are TGTGCCAGCAGTTTCACCGGGTATAGCAATCAGCCCCAGCATTTT.

The V and J genes are TRBV14 and TRBJ1-2, with 8 nucleotides matching TRBD1. Germline values: CDR1 SGHDN, CDR2 FVKESK. V lost 4 bases, J lost 6 bases, and 13 bases stayed unmatched. This CDR3 is built from 16 residues. The CDR3 DNA sequence: TGTGCCAGCAGCCCCAGGATTGTCAGGGGGCGGAATGGCTACACCTTC. This sequence encodes CASSPRIVRGRNGYTF. Full variable domain (missing parts from reference TRBV14 and TRBJ1-2): EAGVTQFPSHSVIEKGQTVTLRCDPISGHDNLYWYRRVMGKEIKFLLHFVKESKQDESGMPNNRFLAERTGGTYSTLKVQPAELEDSGVYFCASSPRIVRGRNGYTFGSGTRLTVV.

The V and J genes are TRBV6-5 and TRBJ1-1; D unclear. The CDR3 totals 13 residues. The V end was cut by 0 bases, the J end by 5 bases, with 7 bases between. The V gene's germline CDR1 is MNHEY and CDR2 SVGAGI. CDR3 loop: CASSYSIGTEAFF. For the CDR3, the DNA is TGTGCCAGCAGTTACTCGATCGGGACTGAAGCTTTCTTT.

This chain uses TRBV19 with TRBJ2-7; TRBD2 matches 10 bases. CDR3 length equals 14 residues. Losses at the gene ends were 6 bases for V and 3 bases for J; bases not matched to a gene: 5. CDR1 LNHDA and CDR2 SQIVND come from the germline V gene (reference sequence). CDR3 in amino acids: CASSLTSGDYEQYF. CDR3 DNA sequence: TGTGCCAGTAGCCTTACTAGCGGGGACTACGAGCAGTACTTC.

The chain uses TRBV5-6 and TRBJ2-5; 11 bases agree with TRBD2. CDR1 SGHDT and CDR2 YYEEEE come from the germline V gene. The CDR3 sequence is 15 residues long. The trim removed 5 bases at V and 5 bases at J, leaving 8 bases unmatched. The CDR3, as DNA: TGTGCCAGCAGAATCACTAGCGGGGGCCCCGAGACCCAGTACTTC. Residues: CASRITSGGPETQYF.

The V gene is TRBV28, the J gene TRBJ1-1; 8 positions agree with TRBD1. The germline V gene has CDR1 MDHEN and CDR2 SYDVKM. CDR3 length: 15 amino acids. Unmatched junction bases numbered 9, after V lost 4 bases and J lost 5 bases. CDR3 protein: CASSSPTGVGTEAFF. The CDR3 DNA reads TGTGCCAGCAGTTCCCCGACAGGGGTCGGAACTGAAGCTTTCTTT.

The V gene is TRBV7-2, the J gene TRBJ2-7; no reliable D call. Trimming removed 2 bases from V and 2 bases from J, with 10 bases in between. The CDR3 spans 14 residues. CDR1 is SGHTA, CDR2 FQGNSA, per germline. CDR3 sequence: CASSLPTRTYEQYF. The CDR3 DNA reads as TGTGCCAGCAGCTTACCCACGAGAACCTACGAGCAGTACTTC.

V and J are TRBV6-5 and TRBJ2-2, with 9 bases matching TRBD2. The CDR3 consists of 15 residues. The V segment lost 6 bases and the J segment 9 bases; nucleotides outside the gene matches: 11. Germline loops: CDR1 MNHEY, CDR2 SVGAGI. CDR3 residues: CASRRASGAPRELFF. The CDR3 DNA follows: TGTGCCAGCAGACGGGCTAGCGGGGCCCCCCGGGAGCTGTTTTTT.

The J gene is TRBJ1-6, the V gene TRBV6-4; the match to TRBD1 covers 9 bases. CDR1 is MRHNA, CDR2 SNTAGT, per germline. This CDR3 is built from 14 residues. The junction had 3 bases not matched to a gene; V was cut back by 4 bases and J by 8 bases. The CDR3 sequence: CASSVGQGDSPLHF. The CDR3 DNA is TGTGCCAGCAGTGTGGGACAGGGAGATTCACCCCTCCACTTT.

V and J are TRBV27 and TRBJ1-5; 7 nucleotides line up with TRBD1. V trimming: 0 bases; J trimming: 7 bases; junction bases outside the gene matches: 6. The CDR3 contains 15 residues. Germline lookup yields CDR1 MNHEY and CDR2 SMNVEV (reference sequence). The CDR3 DNA is TGTGCCAGCAGTTTATCTTATCCAGGGGGACAGCCCCAGCATTTT. As protein: CASSLSYPGGQPQHF.

This chain uses TRBV5-1 with TRBJ2-1; 7 nucleotides match TRBD2. Germline lookup yields CDR1 SGHRS and CDR2 YFSETQ. The V gene end was trimmed by 1 base and the J gene end by 0 bases; junction bases not matched to a gene: 10. The CDR3 loop spans 18 amino acids. This CDR3 reads CASSLRASGPSSYNEQFF. For the CDR3, the DNA is TGCGCCAGCAGCTTGAGGGCTAGCGGTCCCAGCTCCTACAATGAGCAGTTCTTC.

The CDR3 here is CATRILDRVETQYF. The DNA for the CDR3 is TGTGCCACCCGCATTTTGGACAGGGTGGAGACCCAGTACTTC. The gene calls are TRBV6-1 and TRBJ2-5, with 8 positions matching TRBD1. From germline, CDR1 is MNHNS and CDR2 SASEGT. This CDR3 is 14 amino acids long. V shed 10 bases, J shed 5 bases, and the junction held 12 bases outside the gene matches.

The chain employs TRBV13 and TRBJ2-7; the match to TRBD1 covers 7 bases. The CDR3 totals 13 residues. Germline V gives CDR1 PRHDT, CDR2 FYEKMQ (reference sequence). Losses at the gene ends were 5 bases for V and 6 bases for J; bases not matched to a gene: 7. CDR3 region: CASSATGAGEQYF. CDR3 nucleotides: TGTGCCAGCAGCGCAACAGGGGCTGGCGAGCAGTACTTC.